This T cell receptor beta chain was sequenced in a study of CD8 T cells in ankylosing spondylitis. TCRdb analysed the 5' RACE reads with MiXCR anew, one entry per CDR3 protein. The sample carries over 150,000 distinct CDR3 sequences, 9.5% to 15% recorded once. The CDR3 consists of 17 residues. Trimming took 2 bases from V and 5 from J; bases not matched to a gene: 14. Sequencing used blood, either unsorted or a sorted T cell fraction (not recorded which). This TCR was recovered from a male donor with ankylosing spondylitis or in good health (not recorded which). The genes are TRBV12-3 or TRBV12-4 and TRBJ1-1; TRBD1 aligns across 7 bases. The CDR3 sequence: CASSLLVGGDGRTEAFF. The CDR3 DNA reads as TGTGCCAGCAGTTTATTGGTAGGGGGCGATGGTAGGACTGAAGCTTTCTTT.